Each of the 23 T cell receptor beta chains below was sequenced from the same sample in a study of blood T cell repertoires in COVID-19. Profiled with immunoSEQ multiplex PCR; TCRdb holds only in-frame clones, not every one. This sample carries under 250,000 clones, about nine tenths of them seen once, and the ten largest clones take 4.5% to 5.5%. The sequenced material came from peripheral blood. These receptors all stem from a woman in her thirties or forties with acute or convalescent COVID-19.

This clone appeared a single time. The chain carries TRBV5-8 and TRBJ1-1, with D possibly being TRBD1 (5 bases). The germline V gene encodes CDR1 SGHTS and CDR2 YDEGEE. The CDR3 has 14 residues. With 2 bases removed from V and 3 bases from J, the gap between germline ends came to 11 bases. CDR3 in amino acids: CASSLGVLDTEAFF. The DNA of the CDR3 is TGTGCCAGCAGCTTAGGGGTGTTGGACACTGAAGCTTTCTTT.

This clone was detected a few times. This sequence joins TRBV7-9 and TRBJ2-3; D is possibly TRBD1 (8 bases). V was trimmed by 5 bases and J by 10 bases, leaving 31 bases between them. The CDR3 runs to 18 residues. The germline V gene has CDR1 SEHNR and CDR2 FQNEAQ (reference sequence). In DNA form, the CDR3 reads TGTGCCAGCAGCCCACAGAGGATACAGGACAGGGAGGGATCCTCGCAGTATTTT. It codes for CASSPQRIQDREGSSQYF.

V usage is TRBV5-1 and J usage is TRBJ2-3, with D perhaps TRBD1 (5 bases). CDR3 length: 14 amino acids. Trimming left V 3 bases short and J 1 base short, with 9 bases between. The germline V gene encodes CDR1 SGHRS and CDR2 YFSETQ. The CDR3, as DNA: TGCGCCAGCAGCTCCAGGGAAGGCACAGATACGCAGTATTTT. This sequence encodes CASSSREGTDTQYF.

J is TRBJ2-3 and V is TRBV18, with D perhaps matching TRBD2 (5 bases). Deletions cut 3 bases from V and 7 bases from J, with 11 bases between. This CDR3 is built from 13 residues. Germline V gives CDR1 KGHSH, CDR2 LQKENI. The CDR3 here is CASSPGLLNTQYF. The DNA for the CDR3 is TGTGCCAGCTCACCTGGACTCCTTAATACGCAGTATTTT.

In this sample, this clone turned up once. V usage is TRBV3-1 (or the pseudogene TRBV3-2) and J usage is TRBJ1-2; 8 bases line up with TRBD1. This CDR3 has 15 residues. V lost 5 bases, J lost 6 bases, and 11 bases stayed unmatched. Germline assignment: CDR1 LGHDT and CDR2 YNNKEL (reference sequence). CDR3 DNA: TGTGCCAGCAGCACCCCCGACAGGGGACTCCATGGCTACACCTTC. Translation: CASSTPDRGLHGYTF.

The V and J genes are TRBV27 and TRBJ2-1; tentatively, D is TRBD2 (6 bases). The CDR3 contains 17 residues. Germline loops: CDR1 MNHEY, CDR2 SMNVEV (reference sequence). Trimming stripped 3 bases from V and 0 bases from J, with 15 bases between. CDR3 loop: CASSFGTPHLSYNEQFF. The CDR3 nucleotides are TGTGCCAGCAGTTTCGGGACTCCGCACCTCTCCTACAATGAGCAGTTCTTC.

The chain is built from TRBV6-5 and TRBJ1-1; D not certain. The V end lost 7 bases, the J end lost 4 bases, and 13 bases lay between the germline ends. The CDR3 spans 13 residues. The V gene's germline CDR1 is MNHEY and CDR2 SVGAGI. CDR3 sequence: CASTPPGGTEAFF. The CDR3 nucleotides read TGTGCCAGCACCCCTCCCGGCGGCACTGAAGCTTTCTTT.

The rearrangement links TRBV9 to TRBJ1-2, with a possible D match to TRBD1 (6 bases). V was shortened by 4 bases and J by 0 bases, with 16 bases between the two germline ends. Germline V gives CDR1 SGDLS, CDR2 YYNGEE. The CDR3 runs 16 residues. CDR3 in amino acids: CASSQGWGSANYGYTF. The DNA of the CDR3 is TGTGCCAGCAGCCAGGGGTGGGGGAGCGCTAACTATGGCTACACCTTC.

V is TRBV9 and J is TRBJ1-6; D unclear. CDR1 is SGDLS, CDR2 YYNGEE, per germline. Trimming stripped 0 bases from V and 10 bases from J, with 20 bases between. This CDR3 spans 17 amino acids. The CDR3 here is CASSVDEEYHLASPLHF. In DNA form, the CDR3 reads TGTGCCAGCAGCGTAGACGAGGAGTATCATCTTGCCTCACCCCTCCACTTT. The full variable domain, in which reference TRBV9 and TRBJ1-6 provide the parts outside the CDR3, is DSGVTQTPKHLITATGQRVTLRCSPRSGDLSVYWYQQSLDQGLQFLIQYYNGEERAKGNILERFSAQQFPDLHSELNLSSLELGDSALYFCASSVDEEYHLASPLHFGNGTRLTVT.

The V gene is TRBV15, the J gene TRBJ1-3; 9 bases are a match to TRBD1. CDR1 and CDR2 (germline): LNHNV, YYDKDF (reference sequence). The V and J ends lost 4 bases and 7 bases, in that order; junction bases with no gene match: 11. The CDR3 covers 16 residues. The CDR3 nucleotides are TGTGCCACCAGCAAACTAGGGACAGGGCGACGGAACACCATATATTTT. Translated: CATSKLGTGRRNTIYF.

The genes are TRBV18 and TRBJ2-1, with 7 positions matching TRBD2. Germline CDR1 and CDR2: KGHSH and LQKENI. The ends lost 3 bases at V and 7 bases at J; junction bases unmatched: 0. The CDR3 sequence is 12 residues long. The CDR3 DNA is TGTGCCAGCTCACCGGGGGGGAATGAGCAGTTCTTC. It yields the protein CASSPGGNEQFF.

This clone was recorded once. V is TRBV24-1 and J is TRBJ2-1; tentatively, D is TRBD2 (6 bases). Germline lookup yields CDR1 KGHDR and CDR2 SFDVKD. The CDR3 sequence is 15 residues long. With 4 bases removed from V and 1 base from J, the gap between germline ends came to 10 bases. CDR3 amino acids: CATSEEGPSYNEQFF. CDR3 nucleotide sequence: TGTGCCACCAGTGAGGAGGGGCCTTCCTACAATGAGCAGTTCTTC.

This rearrangement joins TRBV7-7 to TRBJ2-1, with a possible D match to TRBD2 (6 bases). Germline V CDR1 and CDR2: SSHAT, FNYEAQ (reference sequence). The CDR3 covers 14 residues. Trimming took off 4 bases at V and 4 bases at J, with 11 bases between the two ends. The CDR3 is CASSSRAGYNEQFF. The CDR3, as DNA: TGTGCCAGCAGCTCGCGGGCGGGGTACAATGAGCAGTTCTTC.

The V and J genes are TRBV5-1 and TRBJ1-2, with D maybe TRBD1 (6 bases). The CDR3 length is 14 residues. V was clipped by 0 bases and J by 2 bases, with 8 bases between them. Germline V gene sequence: CDR1 SGHRS, CDR2 YFSETQ. In nucleotides, the CDR3 is TGCGCCAGCAGCTTGGATCAGGGGAACTATGGCTACACCTTC. As protein: CASSLDQGNYGYTF.

This chain joins TRBV18 and TRBJ1-3, with D unresolved. Germline CDR1 and CDR2: KGHSH and LQKENI. CDR3 length: 16 residues. The V and J ends lost 1 base and 4 bases respectively, with 14 bases between them. CDR3 DNA: TGTGCCAGCTCACCACGGGCTCGGGGAACAGGAAACACCATATATTTT. Translating it yields CASSPRARGTGNTIYF.

The CDR3 sequence is CATSGGYGETQYF. The DNA for the CDR3 is TGTGCCACCTCCGGGGGTTATGGGGAGACCCAGTACTTC. The chain joins TRBV5-6 to TRBJ2-5, with a weak D call TRBD2 (6 bases). This CDR3 region has 13 residues. The germline V and J ends were trimmed by 9 bases and 5 bases, with 17 bases remaining between them. CDR1 and CDR2 (germline): SGHDT, YYEEEE.

This rearrangement joins TRBV10-3 to TRBJ1-2, with 7 bases fitting TRBD1. Trimming removed 4 bases from V and 4 bases from J; junction bases left unmatched: 12. The germline V gene has CDR1 ENHRY and CDR2 SYGVKD. This CDR3 contains 16 residues. This chain's CDR3 is CAISAAGDSARYGYTF. The CDR3 DNA is TGTGCCATCAGTGCCGCAGGGGACAGTGCCCGCTATGGCTACACCTTC.

The J gene is TRBJ1-4, the V gene TRBV16; D not certain. Trimming removed 4 bases from V and 7 bases from J, with 19 bases in between. This CDR3 has 16 residues. The germline V gene encodes CDR1 KGHSY and CDR2 FQNENV. The CDR3 sequence is CASSPLEGDESEKLFF. CDR3 nucleotide sequence: TGTGCCAGCAGCCCATTGGAGGGAGACGAAAGTGAAAAACTGTTTTTT.

The chain carries TRBV6-2 or TRBV6-3 and TRBJ2-1; 12 bases are a match to TRBD2. J was trimmed by 15 bases and V by 2 bases; bases with no gene match: 11. Germline assignment: CDR1 MNHEY and CDR2 SVGEGT. CDR3 length: 15 amino acids. CDR3 protein: CASSYELAGGGVLFF. CDR3 bases: TGTGCCAGCAGTTACGAACTAGCGGGGGGCGGGGTCCTGTTCTTC.

This rearrangement joins TRBV11-2 to TRBJ2-3; D is possibly TRBD2 (5 bases). CDR1 and CDR2 from the germline V gene are SGHAT and FQNNGV. V gave up 3 bases and J gave up 6 bases, with 19 bases separating them. This CDR3 is 16 amino acids long. CDR3 sequence: CASSLAQTEGWDTQYF. In nucleotides, the CDR3 is TGTGCCAGCAGCTTGGCTCAGACTGAGGGCTGGGATACGCAGTATTTT.

This sequence joins TRBV3-1 (or the pseudogene TRBV3-2) and TRBJ1-1; 9 nucleotides agree with TRBD1. Unmatched junction bases numbered 8, after V lost 8 bases and J lost 4 bases. The germline gives CDR1 LGHDT, CDR2 YNNKEL (reference sequence). This CDR3 contains 14 residues. The CDR3 region has the DNA TGTGCCAGCTCCACAGGGGGCGGGTTCACTGAAGCTTTCTTT. Protein sequence: CASSTGGGFTEAFF.

This clone was seen only a few times. V is TRBV7-2 and J is TRBJ1-2, with D possibly TRBD1 on 5 matching bases. V was pared by 2 bases and J by 3 bases, with 10 bases between. There are 14 residues in the CDR3. CDR1 and CDR2 from the germline V gene are SGHTA and FQGNSA. The CDR3 DNA is TGTGCCAGCAGCTTACCGGGGGTGGACTATGGCTACACCTTC. This codes for CASSLPGVDYGYTF.

The V call is TRBV4-1, the J call TRBJ1-2; D not certain. CDR1 MGHRA and CDR2 YSYEKL come from the germline V gene. V shed 0 bases and J shed 5 bases, with 7 bases lying between them. The CDR3 is 13 amino acids. CDR3 protein: CASSQEGGYGYTF. The CDR3 DNA sequence: TGCGCCAGCAGCCAAGAAGGAGGGTATGGCTACACCTTC.